The 26 T cell receptor beta chains reported below all come from one sample, sequenced in a study of liver allograft versus peripheral blood T cells (dated by TCRdb to the early 2020s). Notes on the research overall: The study compared T cell receptor repertoires found within transplanted livers against repertoires in the peripheral blood of liver transplant recipients.

Instrument on record: Illumina MiSeq. TCRdb reprocessing: public reads trimmed at Q25 with fastp, clones called with MiXCR, in-frame beta chains kept. Merged by CDR3 protein, the rows form single entries marked with the most common genes and DNA. A total of approximately 870 distinct CDR3 sequences appear in this sample, about a sixth of them only once. The leading ten clones occupy roughly an eighth of the sample. The receptors stem from a human patient who had a liver transplant. Following a transplant, some T cells may be graft donor cells, not patient cells.

Relative to its sample, this clonotype is large (0.1 to 1%). The gene calls are TRBV19 and TRBJ1-2; no definite D call. Between the trimmed V and J ends, which lost 9 bases and 4 bases, there was a span of 9 bases. The CDR3 contains 11 residues. Germline lookup yields CDR1 LNHDA and CDR2 SQIVND (reference sequence). The CDR3 protein is CARAQAYGYTF. CDR3 in DNA: TGTGCCAGAGCGCAGGCCTATGGCTACACCTTC.

This clonotype is judged medium-sized. V gene TRBV5-4 combines with J gene TRBJ1-1, with D hard to call. The germline V gene encodes CDR1 SGHNT and CDR2 YYREEE (reference sequence). V shed 2 bases and J shed 0 bases, with 11 bases lying between them. The CDR3 is made up of 15 amino acids. The CDR3: CASSLGAIMNTEAFF. In DNA, the CDR3 is TGTGCCAGCAGCTTAGGCGCTATAATGAACACTGAAGCTTTCTTT.

This clonotype is judged medium-sized. J is TRBJ1-6 and V is TRBV7-9; D not resolved. Germline assignment: CDR1 SEHNR and CDR2 FQNEAQ (reference sequence). This CDR3 region has 15 residues. Trimming stripped 0 bases from V and 7 bases from J, with 10 bases between. The CDR3 reads CASSLALAGNSPLHF. The CDR3 DNA is TGTGCCAGCAGCTTAGCTTTGGCGGGGAATTCACCCCTCCACTTT.

In its sample, this clonotype was seen a few times. The chain couples TRBV5-5 to TRBJ1-2, with no clear D. The CDR3 is 14 residues long. V was shortened by 4 bases and J by 1 base, with 11 bases between the two germline ends. The germline V gene has CDR1 SGHKS and CDR2 YYEKEE (reference sequence). The CDR3 sequence is CASSPFGSNYGYTF. Written as DNA, the CDR3 is TGTGCCAGCAGCCCCTTCGGTAGTAACTATGGCTACACCTTC.

This clonotype is judged large. CDR3 DNA sequence: TGTGCCAGCAGTGCTTTACGGGGAACTCGGAACACCATATATTTT. This translates into CASSALRGTRNTIYF. The chain combines TRBV6-1 with TRBJ1-3; D gene ambiguous. Germline-derived CDR1 and CDR2 are MNHNS and SASEGT. The length of the CDR3 is 15 residues. Deletions cut 4 bases from V and 7 bases from J, with 17 bases between.

The CDR3 region is CASSTRDRDGYTF. The DNA for the CDR3 is TGTGCCAGTAGTACCCGGGACAGAGATGGCTACACCTTC. The chain employs TRBV19 and TRBJ1-2, with TRBD1 identical over 7 bases. V was clipped by 4 bases and J by 6 bases; unmatched bases: 5. CDR3 size: 13 residues. Germline V gene data show CDR1 as LNHDA and CDR2 as SQIVND (reference sequence). Variable domain in full (rest from reference TRBV19 and TRBJ1-2): DGGITQSPKYLFRKEGQNVTLSCEQNLNHDAMYWYRQDPGQGLRLIYYSQIVNDFQKGDIAEGYSVSREKKESFPLTVTSAQKNPTAFYLCASSTRDRDGYTFGSGTRLTVV.

In regard to this clonotype: Given a far larger clone just one base away, this is likely a sequencing read error. This rearrangement joins TRBV6-5 to TRBJ1-2; 7 bases map to TRBD1. Germline values: CDR1 MNHEY, CDR2 SVGAGI. This CDR3 spans 14 amino acids. The CDR3 coding sequence is TGTGTCAGCAGACTCTCAGGGGGGGCCGTAGGCTACACCTTC. This translates into CVSRLSGGAVGYTF.

This clonotype is deemed large. The V and J genes are TRBV18 and TRBJ1-5, with D possibly being TRBD1 (5 bases). Per germline, CDR1 KGHSH and CDR2 LQKENI. The CDR3 length is 13 residues. The V end was cut by 3 bases, the J end by 4 bases, with 7 bases between. The CDR3 coding sequence is TGTGCCAGCTCACCGGGGCTTAATCAGCCCCAGCATTTT. This codes for CASSPGLNQPQHF.

The J gene is TRBJ2-3, the V gene TRBV20-1; 8 bases fit TRBD2. Germline V CDR1 and CDR2: DFQATT, SNEGSKA (reference sequence). The CDR3 consists of 12 residues. Unmatched junction bases numbered 4, after V lost 7 bases and J lost 4 bases. DNA of the CDR3: TGCAGTGTTACTAGCGGATCAGATACGCAGTATTTT. Protein product: CSVTSGSDTQYF.

This clonotype is termed large. CDR3 amino acids: CSVKGTASYNEQFF. CDR3 sequence (DNA): TGCAGCGTCAAAGGGACAGCCTCCTACAATGAGCAGTTCTTC. The V call is TRBV29-1, the J call TRBJ2-1; 7 bases line up with TRBD1. Germline V gives CDR1 SQVTM, CDR2 ANQGSEA. J lost 0 bases, V lost 6 bases, and 5 bases had no gene match. The CDR3 loop spans 14 amino acids.

This clonotype is termed large. The chain employs TRBV15 and TRBJ2-7; D uncertain. Germline V gene lookup returns CDR1 LNHNV and CDR2 YYDKDF (reference sequence). The V gene lost 3 bases and the J gene lost 4 bases, with 10 bases spanning the gap. The length of the CDR3 is 13 residues. The DNA for the CDR3 is TGTGCCACCAGCAGGGGAACAAGATACGAGCAGTACTTC. This translates into CATSRGTRYEQYF.

This clonotype was observed a handful of times. The genes are TRBV3-2 and TRBJ1-3; the table's TRBD1 call for D was not verified on the DNA. TRBV3-2 is listed as a pseudogene. There are 18 residues in the CDR3. CDR3 protein: CASSQWRDRRYSGNTIYF. The CDR3 DNA sequence: TGTGCCAGCAGCCAATGGAGGGACAGGCGCTACTCTGGAAACACCATATATTTT.

This clonotype appeared once. This may stem from a read error, because a much larger clone lies one nucleotide away. This CDR3 is missing its conserved last phenylalanine or tryptophan, likely due to a read error. This rearrangement joins TRBV5-1 to TRBJ1-1; 9 nucleotides align to TRBD1. V lost 0 bases and J lost 4; bases outside the gene matches: 7. Germline V CDR1 and CDR2: SGHRS, YFSETQ. The CDR3 contains 16 residues. CDR3 protein: CASSLVGQGGVTEAFL. For the CDR3, the DNA is TGCGCCAGCAGCTTGGTGGGACAGGGAGGAGTCACTGAAGCTTTCCTT.

This clonotype is deemed medium-sized (0.01 to 0.1%). The chain employs TRBV18 and TRBJ2-7; D is uncertain. V lost 0 bases and J lost 3, with 6 bases in between. Germline V lookup: CDR1 KGHSH, CDR2 LQKENI. This CDR3 is built from 13 residues. The DNA for the CDR3 is TGTGCCAGCTCACCACCTTCAATCTACGAGCAGTACTTC. Protein product: CASSPPSIYEQYF.

Only one count was recorded for this clonotype. V gene TRBV6-2 or TRBV6-3 combines with J gene TRBJ1-2; no firm D call. The ends were cut back, 7 bases at V and 8 bases at J, with 17 bases in the middle. CDR1 and CDR2 (germline): MNHEY, SVGEGT. The CDR3 is 13 amino acids. CDR3 coding DNA: TGTGCCAGCACCCAAGGACGGCTAGGCGGCTACACCTTC. The encoded protein is CASTQGRLGGYTF.

About this clonotype itself: It is likely a read error: a sequence one base away is far more abundant. V and J are TRBV13 and TRBJ2-1; D unclear. Germline V gene sequence: CDR1 PRHDT, CDR2 FYEKMQ (reference sequence). The CDR3 length is 12 residues. Trimming took off 2 bases at V and 10 bases at J, with 9 bases between the two ends. CDR3 DNA: TGTGCCAGCAGCTTACACCACTACGAGCAGTTCTTC. Translating gives CASSLHHYEQFF.

This clonotype is medium-sized (0.01 to 0.1%) in the sample. V usage is TRBV7-2 and J usage is TRBJ2-1, with 11 bases lining up with TRBD1. The germline gives CDR1 SGHTA, CDR2 FQGNSA. V gave up 1 base and J gave up 7 bases; unmatched junction bases: 6. This CDR3 is 16 amino acids long. CDR3 protein: CASSLGTGGAGNEQFF. CDR3 DNA sequence: TGTGCCAGCAGCTTAGGGACAGGGGGCGCTGGAAATGAGCAGTTCTTC. The entire variable domain, with the rest obtained from reference TRBV7-2 and TRBJ2-1, is as follows: GAGVSQSPSNKVTEKGKDVELRCDPISGHTALYWYRQSLGQGLEFLIYFQGNSAPDKSGLPSDRFSAERTGGSVSTLTIQRTQQEDSAVYLCASSLGTGGAGNEQFFGPGTRLTVL.

Within the sample, this clonotype is large. The chain combines TRBV7-2 with TRBJ1-2; weak D call: TRBD1 (6 bases). V lost 0 bases, J lost 4 bases, and 12 bases lay in between. The germline CDR1 and CDR2 sequences are SGHTA and FQGNSA. This CDR3 comprises 15 residues. The chain's CDR3 is CASSLALQGPYGYTF. The CDR3 DNA is TGTGCCAGCAGCTTAGCGCTACAGGGTCCCTATGGCTACACCTTC.

This clonotype is labeled as medium-sized. The genes are TRBV7-2 and TRBJ2-2; 9 bases align to TRBD2. The CDR3 is 15 residues long. V lost 1 base and J lost 4; bases outside the gene matches: 1. The V gene's germline CDR1 is SGHTA and CDR2 FQGNSA. The CDR3 DNA reads TGTGCCAGCAGCTTAGGGCGGGGGGGCACCGGGGAGCTGTTTTTT. Its protein is CASSLGRGGTGELFF.

In its sample, this clonotype is medium-sized. The J gene is TRBJ2-7, the V gene TRBV5-4, with 8 bases fitting TRBD2. The CDR3 loop spans 14 amino acids. V was pared by 4 bases and J by 4 bases, with 7 bases of the junction left unmatched. The germline CDR1 and CDR2 sequences are SGHNT and YYREEE (reference sequence). This CDR3 is CASSAGLEDYEQYF. The CDR3 region has the DNA TGTGCCAGCAGCGCGGGACTAGAAGATTACGAGCAGTACTTC.

This clonotype has a handful of counts. This chain uses TRBV2 with TRBJ2-7; D is perhaps TRBD1 or TRBD2 (5 bases each). Trimming removed 7 bases at V and 1 base at J, with 8 bases between. The CDR3 has 12 residues. From germline, CDR1 is SNHLY and CDR2 FYNNEI. The CDR3 sequence is CASMRGSYEQYF. CDR3 coding DNA: TGTGCCAGCATGAGGGGTTCCTACGAGCAGTACTTC. The entire variable domain, with the rest obtained from reference TRBV2 and TRBJ2-7, is as follows: EPEVTQTPSHQVTQMGQEVILRCVPISNHLYFYWYRQILGQKVEFLVSFYNNEISEKSEIFDDQFSVERPDGSNFTLKIRSTKLEDSAMYFCASMRGSYEQYFGPGTRLTVT.

In its sample, this clonotype ranks as medium-sized (0.01 to 0.1%). CDR3 sequence (DNA): TGTGCCAGCAGTTTCGGGGGCGCAGAGCAGTACTTC. Its protein is CASSFGGAEQYF. This sequence joins TRBV12-3 or TRBV12-4 and TRBJ2-7; tentatively, D is TRBD1 or TRBD2 (6 bases each). Trimming cost V 3 bases and J 7 bases, with 10 bases left between them. The CDR3 is 12 amino acids.

This clonotype qualifies as large. The rearrangement uses TRBV7-2 and TRBJ1-1; D ambiguous. With 1 base removed from V and 1 base from J, the gap between germline ends came to 7 bases. This CDR3 is 14 amino acids long. Germline CDR1 reads SGHTA; CDR2 reads FQGNSA. The CDR3 DNA reads as TGTGCCAGCAGCTTAGTCACGGGGAACACTGAAGCTTTCTTT. Translated, it gives CASSLVTGNTEAFF.

By sample fraction, this clonotype is medium-sized. The chain carries TRBV12-3 or TRBV12-4 and TRBJ1-2, with 10 bases that match TRBD1. V lost 3 bases, J lost 8 bases, and 3 bases stayed unmatched. The CDR3 runs 13 residues. The CDR3 is CASSFDRGQGYTF. Here the CDR3 DNA reads TGTGCCAGCAGTTTCGACAGGGGGCAAGGCTACACCTTC.

Within the sample, this clonotype is medium-sized (0.01 to 0.1%). The chain recombines TRBV20-1 with TRBJ1-1, with TRBD1 matching 7 bases. The CDR3 length is 12 residues. CDR1 is DFQATT, CDR2 SNEGSKA, per germline (reference sequence). V shed 2 bases and J 9 bases; nucleotides not matched to a gene: 6. The CDR3 DNA is TGCAGTGCTAGACTCCCGGGACAGAAAGCTTTCTTT. Its protein is CSARLPGQKAFF.

This chain links TRBV19 with TRBJ2-1; 7 nucleotides match TRBD2. The CDR3 length is 16 residues. The trim removed 6 bases at V and 4 bases at J, leaving 12 bases unmatched. CDR1 LNHDA and CDR2 SQIVND come from the germline V gene (reference sequence). Here the CDR3 DNA reads TGTGCCAGTAGCCCCCGGGGGGTAGCGGGTTACAATGAGCAGTTCTTC. It codes for CASSPRGVAGYNEQFF.